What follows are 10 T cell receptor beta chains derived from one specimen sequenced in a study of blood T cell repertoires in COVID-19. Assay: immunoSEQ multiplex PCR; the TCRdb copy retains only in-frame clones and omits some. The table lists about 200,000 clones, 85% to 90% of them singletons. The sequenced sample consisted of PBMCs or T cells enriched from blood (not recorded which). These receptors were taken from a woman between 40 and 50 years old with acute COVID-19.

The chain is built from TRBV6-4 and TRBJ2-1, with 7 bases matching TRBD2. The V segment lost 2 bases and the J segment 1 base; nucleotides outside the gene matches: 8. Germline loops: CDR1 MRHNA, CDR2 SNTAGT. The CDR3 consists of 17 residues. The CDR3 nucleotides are TGTGCCAGCAGTGACAGTGGCGGGAGAAGGTCCTACAATGAGCAGTTCTTC. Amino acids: CASSDSGGRRSYNEQFF.

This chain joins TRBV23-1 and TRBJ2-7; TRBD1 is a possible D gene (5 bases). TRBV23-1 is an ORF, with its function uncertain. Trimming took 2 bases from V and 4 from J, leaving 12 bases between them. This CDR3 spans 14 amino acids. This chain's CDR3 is CASSQVQGGYEQYF. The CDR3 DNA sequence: TGCGCCAGCAGTCAAGTGCAGGGTGGGTACGAGCAGTACTTC.

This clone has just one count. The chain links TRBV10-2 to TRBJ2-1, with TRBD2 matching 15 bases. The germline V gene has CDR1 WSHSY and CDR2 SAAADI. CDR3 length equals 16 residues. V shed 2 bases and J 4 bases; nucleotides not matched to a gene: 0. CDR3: CASSEGLAGGYNEQFF. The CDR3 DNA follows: TGCGCCAGCAGTGAGGGACTAGCGGGGGGGTACAATGAGCAGTTCTTC.

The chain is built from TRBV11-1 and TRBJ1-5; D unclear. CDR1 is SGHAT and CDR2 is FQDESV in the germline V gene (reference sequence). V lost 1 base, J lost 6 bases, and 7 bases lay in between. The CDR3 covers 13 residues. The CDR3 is CASSLDGVQPQHF. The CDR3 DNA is TGTGCCAGCAGCTTAGACGGGGTTCAGCCCCAGCATTTT.

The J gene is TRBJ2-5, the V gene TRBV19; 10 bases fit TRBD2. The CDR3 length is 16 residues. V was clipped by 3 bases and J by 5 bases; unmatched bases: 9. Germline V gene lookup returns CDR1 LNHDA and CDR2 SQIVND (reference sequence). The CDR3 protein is CASSILLAGDSETQYF. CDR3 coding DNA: TGTGCCAGTAGTATCCTTCTAGCGGGGGACTCGGAGACCCAGTACTTC.

The CDR3 DNA reads TGTGCCAGCAGCCAAGCCGGGACTAGCGGGGGTAACTACGAGCAGTACTTC. Protein: CASSQAGTSGGNYEQYF. This chain joins TRBV3-1 (or the pseudogene TRBV3-2) and TRBJ2-7; the match to TRBD2 covers 14 bases. Trimming removed 1 base from V and 3 bases from J; junction bases left unmatched: 5. Germline V gene data show CDR1 as LGHDT and CDR2 as YNNKEL (reference sequence). The CDR3 has 17 residues.

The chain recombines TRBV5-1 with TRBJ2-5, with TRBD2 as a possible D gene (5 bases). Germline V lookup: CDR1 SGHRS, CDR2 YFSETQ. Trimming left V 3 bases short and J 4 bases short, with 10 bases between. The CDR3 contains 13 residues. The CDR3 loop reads CASSSGVGETQYF. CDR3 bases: TGCGCCAGCAGCTCCGGGGTAGGAGAGACCCAGTACTTC.

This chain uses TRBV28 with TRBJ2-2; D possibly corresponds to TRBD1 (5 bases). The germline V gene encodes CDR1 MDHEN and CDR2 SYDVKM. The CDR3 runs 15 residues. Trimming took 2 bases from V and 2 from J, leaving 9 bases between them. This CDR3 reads CASSLKGANTGELFF. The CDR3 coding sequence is TGTGCCAGCAGTTTAAAAGGGGCCAACACCGGGGAGCTGTTTTTT.

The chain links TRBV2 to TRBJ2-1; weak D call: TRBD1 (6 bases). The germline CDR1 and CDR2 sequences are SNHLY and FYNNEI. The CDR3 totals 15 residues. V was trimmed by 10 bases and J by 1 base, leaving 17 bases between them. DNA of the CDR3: TGTGCCACTATCCACGGGACAACGTCCTACAATGAGCAGTTCTTC. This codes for CATIHGTTSYNEQFF.

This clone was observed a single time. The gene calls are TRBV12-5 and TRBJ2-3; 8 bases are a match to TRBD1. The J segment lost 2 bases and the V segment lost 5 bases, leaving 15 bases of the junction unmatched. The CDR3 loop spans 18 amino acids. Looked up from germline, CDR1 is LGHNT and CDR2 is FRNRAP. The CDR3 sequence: CASGLRRTGKDFTDTQYF. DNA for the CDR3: TGTGCTAGTGGTCTACGTAGGACAGGGAAGGATTTCACAGATACGCAGTATTTT. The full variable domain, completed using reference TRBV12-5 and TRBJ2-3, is DARVTQTPRHKVTEMGQEVTMRCQPILGHNTVFWYRQTMMQGLELLAYFRNRAPLDDSGMPKDRFSAEMPDATLATLKIQPSEPRDSAVYFCASGLRRTGKDFTDTQYFGPGTRLTVL.